What follows is one T cell receptor beta chain and its context. What it binds is unknown. CD8 cells regarded as naive lacked CD45RO, were positively chosen for CCR7, and omitted terminally differentiated effector memory CD45RA+ cells. V was trimmed by 4 bases and J by 0 bases, leaving 13 bases between them. The CDR3 totals 15 residues. Germline CDR1 reads SGHVS; CDR2 reads FQNEAQ. This specimen belongs to a study of shared clonotypes between healthy human individuals. The wider study: Per donor, three plates held CD4 naive cells, three held CD4 memory, two held CD8 naive and one held CD8 memory.

This table comes from immunoSEQ multiplex PCR, and its TCRdb copy is limited to in-frame clones, with some not included. Of hundreds of thousands of clones in the sample, approximately 95% were seen once. Notes on the study in general: Sequencing depth was expected to influence donor clonotype sharing.

The receptor was isolated from a woman younger than 45 in good health. The chain is built from TRBV7-8 and TRBJ2-7; weak D call: TRBD2 (6 bases). The sample comprised naive CD8+ T cells sorted from blood. The CDR3 region is CASSSEAGNSYEQYF. The CDR3 DNA sequence: TGTGCCAGCAGCTCAGAAGCGGGCAACTCCTACGAGCAGTACTTC. The whole variable domain, filled in from reference TRBV7-8 and TRBJ2-7, reads GAGVSQSPRYKVAKRGQDVALRCDPISGHVSLFWYQQALGQGPEFLTYFQNEAQLDKSGLPSDRFFAERPEGSVSTLKIQRTQQEDSAVYLCASSSEAGNSYEQYFGPGTRLTVT.